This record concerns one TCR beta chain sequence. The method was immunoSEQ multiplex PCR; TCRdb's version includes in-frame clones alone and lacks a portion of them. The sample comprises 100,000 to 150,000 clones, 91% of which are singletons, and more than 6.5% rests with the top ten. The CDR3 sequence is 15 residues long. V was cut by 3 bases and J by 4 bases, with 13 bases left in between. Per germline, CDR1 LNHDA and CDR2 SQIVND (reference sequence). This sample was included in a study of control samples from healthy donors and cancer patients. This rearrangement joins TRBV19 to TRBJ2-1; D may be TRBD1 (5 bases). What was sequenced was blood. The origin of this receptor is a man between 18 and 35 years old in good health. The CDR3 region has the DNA TGTGCCAGTAGTATGCCGAGACAGTTTTACAATGAGCAGTTCTTC. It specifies CASSMPRQFYNEQFF.